The present T cell receptor beta chain was sequenced within a study of siplizumab effects on memory and regulatory T cells. This clone was found once. Its antigen is currently unknown. In germline, CDR1 is SEHNR, CDR2 FQNEAQ (reference sequence). CDR3 length equals 13 residues. V lost 2 bases and J lost 2, with 6 bases in between. TCRdb's copy holds only in-frame clones and misses some; the assay was immunoSEQ multiplex PCR. Here the sample spans some 100,000 clones, 75% to 95% being singletons. Overall study results and limits: In unstimulated cells, naive T cells appeared more diverse than memory T cells and seemed major alloresponse contributors. Alloreactive sequences that could be traced to unstimulated CD4+ memory cells showed a significant reduction under siplizumab.

The sequence derives from a human donor in good health. Some clones in this sample may be carry-over from other donors' samples. The V and J genes are TRBV7-9 and TRBJ1-1; D gene uncertain. The sample was CD4+ T cells sorted from blood. The CDR3 bases are TGTGCCAGCAGCTTATTCCTAAACACTGAAGCTTTCTTT. Translating gives CASSLFLNTEAFF. Drawing the rest from reference TRBV7-9 and TRBJ1-1, the complete variable domain is DTGVSQNPRHKITKRGQNVTFRCDPISEHNRLYWYRQTLGQGPEFLTYFQNEAQLEKSRLLSDRFSAERPKGSFSTLEIQRTEQGDSAMYLCASSLFLNTEAFFGQGTRLTVV.